The rows below give T cell receptor beta chains drawn from one sample of a study of T-cell memory formation after mild COVID-19. Each CDR3 protein is one row after TCRdb ran MiXCR on the 5' RACE reads. The sample holds about 620,000 distinct CDR3 sequences, more than 15% seen once. Material for sequencing was PBMCs or a T cell subset sorted from them (not recorded which). The receptor source for this set is an adult woman who had mild COVID-19 (a few samples of this study predate the infection). Cell type and time point are not known. Both conserved end residues are part of each CDR3. A D gene is named only where the DNA matches it firmly. Clone size, where shown, is once, few, many, or a class for clones that have expanded.

abundance: -; d_gene: TRBD2; j_gene: TRBJ2-5; len: 16; v_gene: TRBV6-1; CDR3aa: CASSDWLAGGGETQYF; CDR3nt: TGTGCCAGCTCGGATTGGCTAGCGGGGGGAGGAGAGACCCAGTACTTC
abundance: -; d_gene: TRBD2; j_gene: TRBJ2-1; len: 14; v_gene: TRBV20-1; CDR3aa: CSPSRAGGNNEQFF; CDR3nt: TGCAGTCCTAGTCGAGCGGGAGGAAACAATGAGCAGTTCTTC
abundance: -; d_gene: -; j_gene: TRBJ1-5; len: 15; v_gene: TRBV6-2/TRBV6-3; CDR3aa: CASVPTWDSNQPQHF; CDR3nt: TGTGCCAGCGTACCAACTTGGGACAGCAATCAGCCCCAGCATTTT
abundance: -; d_gene: -; j_gene: TRBJ2-2; len: 17; v_gene: TRBV11-2; CDR3aa: CASSSRGIPSSSGELFF; CDR3nt: TGTGCCAGCAGCTCACGGGGCATCCCATCATCGTCCGGGGAGCTGTTTTTT
abundance: many; d_gene: -; j_gene: TRBJ1-2; len: 13; v_gene: TRBV12-3/TRBV12-4; CDR3aa: CASGNREAWGYTF; CDR3nt: TGTGCCAGCGGGAACAGGGAGGCGTGGGGCTACACCTTC
abundance: -; d_gene: TRBD1; j_gene: TRBJ2-3; len: 14; v_gene: TRBV18; CDR3aa: CASSSGQEPDTQYF; CDR3nt: TGTGCCAGCTCTTCCGGACAGGAGCCAGATACGCAGTATTTT
abundance: -; d_gene: -; j_gene: TRBJ1-2; len: 16; v_gene: TRBV2; CDR3aa: CASSVLVGGGNYGYTF; CDR3nt: TGTGCCAGCAGTGTTCTGGTAGGGGGAGGAAACTATGGCTACACCTTC
abundance: -; d_gene: TRBD2; j_gene: TRBJ2-1; len: 13; v_gene: TRBV25-1; CDR3aa: CASSEWTSDRKFF; CDR3nt: TGTGCCAGCAGTGAATGGACTAGCGATCGTAAGTTCTTC
abundance: -; d_gene: TRBD2; j_gene: TRBJ2-1; len: 18; v_gene: TRBV7-2; CDR3aa: CASSLILGGTSGRNEQFF; CDR3nt: TGTGCCAGCAGCTTAATTTTGGGGGGGACTAGCGGGAGAAATGAGCAGTTCTTC
abundance: -; d_gene: -; j_gene: TRBJ1-1; len: 14; v_gene: TRBV20-1; CDR3aa: CSAPDSLGNTEAFF; CDR3nt: TGCAGTGCGCCCGACAGCCTTGGGAACACTGAAGCTTTCTTT
abundance: -; d_gene: TRBD2; j_gene: TRBJ2-1; len: 14; v_gene: TRBV20-1; CDR3aa: CSARALADYNEQFF; CDR3nt: TGCAGTGCTAGAGCACTAGCGGACTACAATGAGCAGTTCTTC
abundance: -; d_gene: TRBD2; j_gene: TRBJ2-2; len: 16; v_gene: TRBV12-3/TRBV12-4; CDR3aa: CASSPGRAGGTGELFF; CDR3nt: TGTGCCAGCAGTCCCGGGAGGGCTGGTGGCACCGGGGAGCTGTTTTTT
abundance: -; d_gene: -; j_gene: TRBJ2-3; len: 13; v_gene: TRBV6-5; CDR3aa: CASSRDSADTQYF; CDR3nt: TGTGCCAGCAGTCGGGACTCGGCAGATACGCAGTATTTT
abundance: -; d_gene: -; j_gene: TRBJ2-7; len: 15; v_gene: TRBV15; CDR3aa: CATSPGSKLSYEQYF; CDR3nt: TGTGCCACCAGCCCTGGGTCCAAACTCTCCTACGAGCAGTACTTC
abundance: few; d_gene: -; j_gene: TRBJ2-3; len: 17; v_gene: TRBV24-1; CDR3aa: CATSDFGPLAVTDTQYF; CDR3nt: TGTGCCACCAGTGATTTTGGACCCTTAGCGGTCACAGATACGCAGTATTTT
abundance: few; d_gene: -; j_gene: TRBJ2-7; len: 15; v_gene: TRBV27; CDR3aa: CASSIDSTLGYEQYF; CDR3nt: TGTGCCAGCAGTATCGACAGCACCCTCGGGTACGAGCAGTACTTC
abundance: -; d_gene: -; j_gene: TRBJ1-2; len: 13; v_gene: TRBV12-3/TRBV12-4; CDR3aa: CASSSVGGYGYTF; CDR3nt: TGTGCCAGCAGTTCTGTGGGTGGCTATGGCTACACCTTC
abundance: once; d_gene: -; j_gene: TRBJ2-5; len: 14; v_gene: TRBV16; CDR3aa: CASSQSSSRETQYF; CDR3nt: TGTGCCAGCAGCCAATCCAGTAGTCGGGAGACCCAGTACTTC
abundance: -; d_gene: -; j_gene: TRBJ1-1; len: 15; v_gene: TRBV6-2/TRBV6-3; CDR3aa: CASSWIRGMNTEAFF; CDR3nt: TGTGCCAGCAGTTGGATCAGGGGAATGAACACTGAAGCTTTCTTT